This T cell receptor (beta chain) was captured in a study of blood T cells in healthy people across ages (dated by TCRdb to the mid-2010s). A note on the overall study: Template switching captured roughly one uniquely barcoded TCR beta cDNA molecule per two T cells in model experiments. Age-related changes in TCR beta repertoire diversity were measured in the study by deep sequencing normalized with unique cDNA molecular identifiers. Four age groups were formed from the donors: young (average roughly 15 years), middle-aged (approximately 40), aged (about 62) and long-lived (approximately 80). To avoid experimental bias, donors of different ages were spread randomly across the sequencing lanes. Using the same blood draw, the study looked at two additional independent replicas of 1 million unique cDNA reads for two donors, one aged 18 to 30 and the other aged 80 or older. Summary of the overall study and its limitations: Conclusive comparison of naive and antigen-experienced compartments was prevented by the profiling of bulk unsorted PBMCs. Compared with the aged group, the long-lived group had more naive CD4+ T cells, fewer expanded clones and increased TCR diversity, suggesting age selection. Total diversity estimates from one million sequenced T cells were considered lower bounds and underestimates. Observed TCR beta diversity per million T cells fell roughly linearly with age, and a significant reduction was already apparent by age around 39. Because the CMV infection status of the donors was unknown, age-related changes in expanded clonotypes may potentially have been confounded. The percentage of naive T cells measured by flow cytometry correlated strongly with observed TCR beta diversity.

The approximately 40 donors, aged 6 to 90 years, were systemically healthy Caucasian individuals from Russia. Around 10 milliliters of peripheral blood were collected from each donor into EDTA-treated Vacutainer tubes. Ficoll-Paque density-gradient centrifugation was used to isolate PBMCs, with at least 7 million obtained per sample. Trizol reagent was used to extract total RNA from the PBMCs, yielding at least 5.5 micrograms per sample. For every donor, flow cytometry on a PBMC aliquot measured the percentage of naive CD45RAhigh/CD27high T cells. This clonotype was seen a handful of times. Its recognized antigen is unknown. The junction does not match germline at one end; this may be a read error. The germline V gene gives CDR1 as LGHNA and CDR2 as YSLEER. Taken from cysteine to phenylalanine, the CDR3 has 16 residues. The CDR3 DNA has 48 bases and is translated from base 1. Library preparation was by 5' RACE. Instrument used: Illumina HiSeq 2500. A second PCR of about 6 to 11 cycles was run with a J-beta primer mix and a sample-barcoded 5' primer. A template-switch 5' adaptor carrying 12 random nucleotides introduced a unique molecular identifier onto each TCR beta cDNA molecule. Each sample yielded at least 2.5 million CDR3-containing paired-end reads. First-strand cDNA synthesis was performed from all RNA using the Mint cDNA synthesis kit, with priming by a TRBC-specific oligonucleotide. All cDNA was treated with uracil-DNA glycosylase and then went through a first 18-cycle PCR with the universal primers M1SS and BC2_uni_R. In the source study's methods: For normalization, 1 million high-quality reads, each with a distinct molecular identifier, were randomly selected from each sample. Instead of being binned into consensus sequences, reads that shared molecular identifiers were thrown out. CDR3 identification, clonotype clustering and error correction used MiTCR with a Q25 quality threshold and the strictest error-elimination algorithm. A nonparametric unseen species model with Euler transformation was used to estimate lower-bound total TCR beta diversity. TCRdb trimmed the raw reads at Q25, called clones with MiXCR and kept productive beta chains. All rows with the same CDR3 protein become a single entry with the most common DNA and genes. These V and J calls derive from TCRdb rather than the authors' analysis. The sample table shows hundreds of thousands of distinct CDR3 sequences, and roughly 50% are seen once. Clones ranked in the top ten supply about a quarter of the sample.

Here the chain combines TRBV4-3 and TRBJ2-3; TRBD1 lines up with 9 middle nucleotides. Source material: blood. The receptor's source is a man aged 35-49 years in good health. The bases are TGCGCCAGCAGGCAAGAATACAGGGGGCTAGTGGATACGCAGTATTTT. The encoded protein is CASRQEYRGLVDTQYF.